One sample yielded the 22 T cell receptor beta chains listed below, sequenced in a study of T cells after yellow fever vaccination. TCRdb analysed the 5' RACE reads with MiXCR anew, one entry per CDR3 protein. This sample has 100,000 to 150,000 distinct CDR3 sequences, with approximately 9% found just once. The sample in question was CD8+ T cells sorted from PBMCs, obtained on the day of the yellow fever booster vaccination. Receptors were obtained from a man in his late teens or twenties who received the YFV17D yellow fever vaccine.

The chain combines TRBV10-3 with TRBJ1-1; D ambiguous. This CDR3 is 16 amino acids long. Germline values: CDR1 ENHRY, CDR2 SYGVKD. Trimming stripped 3 bases from V and 1 base from J, with 15 bases between. The CDR3 bases are TGTGCCATCAGTGACCCTTTTTCGGGATCGAACACTGAAGCTTTCTTT. This codes for CAISDPFSGSNTEAFF.

This clonotype was found a few times. The chain combines TRBV6-5 with TRBJ2-2; D not resolved. Trimming stripped 5 bases from V and 3 bases from J, with 13 bases between. The CDR3 is made up of 15 amino acids. Germline V gene data show CDR1 as MNHEY and CDR2 as SVGAGI. In DNA, the CDR3 is TGTGCCAGCAGTAGGACGACGTTTGACACCGGGGAGCTGTTTTTT. Protein sequence: CASSRTTFDTGELFF.

The chain couples TRBV28 to TRBJ2-2, with D perhaps TRBD1 or TRBD2 (5 bases each). Germline V gene sequence: CDR1 MDHEN, CDR2 SYDVKM. This CDR3 is 14 amino acids long. Trimming removed 2 bases from V and 6 bases from J, with 10 bases in between. The CDR3: CASSLPRDAGELFF. CDR3 sequence (DNA): TGTGCCAGCAGTTTACCCAGGGACGCCGGGGAGCTGTTTTTT.

This clonotype was detected only a few times. The rearrangement joins TRBV4-1 to TRBJ1-5; D gene ambiguous. In germline, CDR1 is MGHRA, CDR2 YSYEKL. The V gene lost 2 bases and the J gene lost 5 bases, with 10 bases spanning the gap. The length of the CDR3 is 14 residues. This CDR3 reads CASSQSGYHQPQHF. CDR3 coding DNA: TGCGCCAGCAGCCAAAGCGGGTACCATCAGCCCCAGCATTTT.

This clonotype appeared a few times. The J gene is TRBJ2-1, the V gene TRBV7-8; tentative D call: TRBD2 (6 bases). V was shortened by 4 bases and J by 3 bases, with 16 bases between the two germline ends. Germline assignment: CDR1 SGHVS and CDR2 FQNEAQ. The CDR3 runs 16 residues. CDR3 residues: CASSSAFGGVYNEQFF. The DNA of the CDR3 is TGTGCCAGCAGCTCCGCCTTCGGCGGGGTCTACAATGAGCAGTTCTTC.

This clonotype has more than one count but fewer than ten. This chain joins TRBV5-1 and TRBJ2-3; tentatively, D is TRBD2 (7 bases). The V gene's germline CDR1 is SGHRS and CDR2 YFSETQ. Deletions cut 2 bases from V and 3 bases from J, with 13 bases between. The CDR3 sequence is 15 residues long. The CDR3 coding sequence is TGCGCCAGCAGCTTCCGCGGGGGCTTAACAGATACGCAGTATTTT. Protein: CASSFRGGLTDTQYF. The variable domain in full, with the rest retrieved from reference TRBV5-1 and TRBJ2-3, is KAGVTQTPRYLIKTRGQQVTLSCSPISGHRSVSWYQQTPGQGLQFLFEYFSETQRNKGNFPGRFSGRQFSNSRSEMNVSTLELGDSALYLCASSFRGGLTDTQYFGPGTRLTVL.

J is TRBJ2-5 and V is TRBV2, with D maybe TRBD2 (7 bases). There are 16 residues in the CDR3. In germline, CDR1 is SNHLY, CDR2 FYNNEI. The V and J ends lost 6 bases and 4 bases respectively, with 21 bases between them. Here the CDR3 DNA reads TGTGCCAGCAGCGGAATTAGGGCAGGGGAGGGAGAGACCCAGTACTTC. It is translated as CASSGIRAGEGETQYF.

The chain employs TRBV21-1 and TRBJ2-3. TRBV21-1 is listed as a pseudogene. The CDR3 sequence is 14 residues long. The CDR3 region has the DNA TGTGCCAGCAGCAAAGAGAGTGGTACAGATACGCAGTATTTT. Translation: CASSKESGTDTQYF.

This clonotype was detected only a few times. This chain connects TRBV7-9 to TRBJ2-7, with unresolved D. V was pared by 1 base and J by 0 bases, with 7 bases between. The CDR3 runs 14 residues. Germline V lookup: CDR1 SEHNR, CDR2 FQNEAQ (reference sequence). The CDR3 region is CASSLDGLSYEQYV. CDR3 sequence (DNA): TGTGCCAGCAGCTTAGATGGCCTCTCCTACGAGCAGTACGTC.

The J gene is TRBJ1-2, the V gene TRBV2; D is unclear. The CDR3 length is 13 residues. CDR1 is SNHLY and CDR2 is FYNNEI in the germline V gene. V was cut by 2 bases and J by 2 bases, with 6 bases left in between. For the CDR3, the DNA is TGTGCCAGCAGTGAACCCGGAAACTATGGCTACACCTTC. Translation gives CASSEPGNYGYTF.

In this sample, this clonotype turned up a few times. V usage is TRBV4-3 and J usage is TRBJ1-1; D unclear. CDR3 length: 11 residues. The V and J ends lost 7 bases and 10 bases respectively, with 13 bases between them. CDR1 is LGHNA, CDR2 YSLEER, per germline. The CDR3 DNA is TGCGCCAGCACGTTCTCCCGACGAGCTTTCTTT. Translating gives CASTFSRRAFF.

The chain has TRBV7-9 and TRBJ2-7, with 11 bases lining up with TRBD1. Germline V gives CDR1 SEHNR, CDR2 FQNEAQ (reference sequence). This CDR3 has 14 residues. V gave up 6 bases and J gave up 5 bases; unmatched junction bases: 6. The CDR3 loop reads CASSNGQGAHEQYV. The CDR3 DNA reads as TGTGCCAGCAGTAACGGACAGGGGGCCCACGAGCAGTACGTC.

The sample holds a few counts of this clonotype. The chain couples TRBV18 to TRBJ2-7; 9 bases are a match to TRBD2. The ends lost 3 bases at V and 4 bases at J; junction bases unmatched: 1. Germline CDR1 and CDR2: KGHSH and LQKENI. This CDR3 is 13 amino acids long. The CDR3 spells CASSPTSGYEQYF. CDR3 DNA sequence: TGTGCCAGCTCACCCACTAGCGGGTACGAGCAGTACTTC.

CDR3 residues: CASSSRPGVAFF. CDR3 in DNA: TGTGCCAGCAGTAGCCGCCCGGGAGTAGCTTTCTTT. The chain recombines TRBV12-3 or TRBV12-4 with TRBJ1-1; D remains unclear. This CDR3 region has 12 residues. V was pared by 5 bases and J by 10 bases, with 14 bases between.

This clonotype was seen repeatedly, ten times or more. The chain is built from TRBV20-1 and TRBJ1-2, with TRBD1 as a possible D gene (5 bases). The CDR3 is 14 residues long. With 6 bases removed from V and 7 bases from J, the gap between germline ends came to 21 bases. The germline V gene has CDR1 DFQATT and CDR2 SNEGSKA (reference sequence). CDR3: CSARPLGGMRGYTF. The DNA for the CDR3 is TGCAGTGCAAGGCCCCTGGGGGGGATGCGTGGCTACACCTTC.

This clonotype was detected only a few times. This rearrangement joins TRBV5-1 to TRBJ1-5, with D uncertain. V lost 0 bases and J lost 7, with 11 bases in between. The CDR3 runs 14 residues. Germline lookup yields CDR1 SGHRS and CDR2 YFSETQ. The CDR3 is CASSLDGVGQPQHF. The CDR3 DNA reads TGCGCCAGCAGCTTGGATGGGGTGGGACAGCCCCAGCATTTT. Based on the CDR3 plus reference TRBV5-1 and TRBJ1-5, the full variable domain is KAGVTQTPRYLIKTRGQQVTLSCSPISGHRSVSWYQQTPGQGLQFLFEYFSETQRNKGNFPGRFSGRQFSNSRSEMNVSTLELGDSALYLCASSLDGVGQPQHFGDGTRLSIL.

This clonotype came up many times. The rearrangement joins TRBV5-5 to TRBJ2-5; 11 nucleotides match TRBD2. The germline V gene encodes CDR1 SGHKS and CDR2 YYEKEE (reference sequence). This CDR3 has 16 residues. V trimming: 0 bases; J trimming: 5 bases; junction bases outside the gene matches: 6. The CDR3: CASSLEVAGGRETQYF. In DNA form, the CDR3 reads TGTGCCAGCAGCTTGGAAGTAGCGGGGGGGCGCGAGACCCAGTACTTC.

The V call is TRBV4-3, the J call TRBJ1-2; D unresolved. Germline-derived CDR1 and CDR2 are LGHNA and YSLEER. The CDR3 loop spans 14 amino acids. The V end was cut by 0 bases, the J end by 0 bases, with 5 bases between. The CDR3 DNA is TGCGCCAGCAGCCAAGACGGATCTAACTATGGCTACACCTTC. It yields the protein CASSQDGSNYGYTF.

The chain couples TRBV4-3 to TRBJ2-2; D call uncertain. This CDR3 contains 16 residues. Germline CDR1 is LGHNA and CDR2 is YSLEER. Trimming stripped 0 bases from V and 5 bases from J, with 13 bases between. CDR3 sequence reads: CASSQDPAGETGELFF. CDR3 DNA sequence: TGCGCCAGCAGCCAAGATCCGGCAGGAGAAACCGGGGAGCTGTTTTTT.

This clonotype was recorded at least ten times. This sequence joins TRBV6-2 or TRBV6-3 and TRBJ1-1; no firm D call. The germline CDR1 and CDR2 sequences are MNHEY and SVGEGT. V was clipped by 2 bases and J by 8 bases, with 12 bases between them. CDR3 size: 13 residues. DNA of the CDR3: TGTGCCAGCAGTTACCTCGAGGCGGCGGAAGCTTTCTTT. It yields the protein CASSYLEAAEAFF.

The CDR3 DNA sequence: TGCGCCAGCAGCCACTTGGACAGGGCAGGTCCCGAGACCCAGTACTTC. Residues: CASSHLDRAGPETQYF. This chain connects TRBV4-3 to TRBJ2-5, with 8 bases matching TRBD1. V dropped 3 bases and J dropped 5; count of bases not matched to a gene: 11. The CDR3 length is 16 residues. CDR1 LGHNA and CDR2 YSLEER come from the germline V gene.

CDR3 nucleotide sequence: TGTGCCAGCAGCTTATCACAGACTCATCAGCCCCAGCATTTT. This codes for CASSLSQTHQPQHF. The chain recombines TRBV7-2 with TRBJ1-5; D gene unclear. CDR1 is SGHTA, CDR2 FQGNSA, per germline. The CDR3 runs 14 residues. V gave up 2 bases and J gave up 5 bases, with 10 bases separating them.